This T cell receptor beta chain is drawn from a study of Ad26.COV2.S vaccination and SARS-CoV-2 variants. Measured with immunoSEQ multiplex PCR; TCRdb has only the in-frame clones, and not every one. The sample carries 350,000 to 500,000 clones, nearly 90% recorded once. Sample treatment: 15 to 20 received Ad26.COV2.S at low or high dose, single or two shots; several received placebo; per-sample allocation not given. Day 63 after the first injection of vaccine or placebo was the sampling time. The sample here was peripheral blood, taken in a trial of Ad26.COV2.S vaccine versus placebo. The receptor was derived from a person between 18 and 60 years old who received the Ad26.COV2.S COVID-19 vaccine or a placebo.

DNA for the CDR3: TGTGCCAGTAGTAGGGTCGGCCATAGCAATCAGCCCCAGCATTTT. This codes for CASSRVGHSNQPQHF. This chain connects TRBV19 to TRBJ1-5; D uncertain. Germline V gives CDR1 LNHDA, CDR2 SQIVND (reference sequence). V shed 4 bases and J shed 0 bases, with 10 bases lying between them. The CDR3 has 15 residues.